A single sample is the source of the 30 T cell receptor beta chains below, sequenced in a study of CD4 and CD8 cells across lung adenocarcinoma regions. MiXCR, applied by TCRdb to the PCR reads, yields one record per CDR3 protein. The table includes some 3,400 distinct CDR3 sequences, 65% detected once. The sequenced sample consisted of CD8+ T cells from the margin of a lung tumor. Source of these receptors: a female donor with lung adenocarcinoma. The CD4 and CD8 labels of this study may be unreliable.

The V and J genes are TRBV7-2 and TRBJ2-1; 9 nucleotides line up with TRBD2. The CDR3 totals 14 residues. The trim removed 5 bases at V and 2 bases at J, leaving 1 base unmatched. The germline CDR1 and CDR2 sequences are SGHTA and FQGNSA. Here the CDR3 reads CASSGTSPYNEQFF. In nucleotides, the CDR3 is TGTGCCAGCAGCGGGACTAGCCCCTACAATGAGCAGTTCTTC.

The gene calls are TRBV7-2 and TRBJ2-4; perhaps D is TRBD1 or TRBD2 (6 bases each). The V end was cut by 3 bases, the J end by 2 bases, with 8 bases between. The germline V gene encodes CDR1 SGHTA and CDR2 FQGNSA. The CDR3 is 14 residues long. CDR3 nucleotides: TGTGCCAGCAGCTTTGGGGGGCCCAAAAACATTCAGTACTTC. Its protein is CASSFGGPKNIQYF.

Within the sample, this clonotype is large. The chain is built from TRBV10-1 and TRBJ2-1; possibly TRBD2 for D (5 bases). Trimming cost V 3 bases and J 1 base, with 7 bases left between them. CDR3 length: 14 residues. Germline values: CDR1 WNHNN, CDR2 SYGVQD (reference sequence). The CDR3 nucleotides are TGCGCCAGCAGTGAAGCGGTATCCTACAATGAGCAGTTCTTC. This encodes CASSEAVSYNEQFF.

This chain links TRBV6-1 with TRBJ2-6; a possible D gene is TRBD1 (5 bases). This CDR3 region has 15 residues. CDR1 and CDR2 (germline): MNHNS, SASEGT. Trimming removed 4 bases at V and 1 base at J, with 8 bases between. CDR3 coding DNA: TGTGCCAGCAGTGTCCAGGGTTCTGGGGCCAACGTCCTGACTTTC. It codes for CASSVQGSGANVLTF.

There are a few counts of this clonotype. CDR3 DNA sequence: TGCGCCAGCAGCCAAGATCAAGGGACAGGGGGCGCGTCTGGCTACACCTTC. Translating gives CASSQDQGTGGASGYTF. V is TRBV4-1 and J is TRBJ1-2; 12 bases agree with TRBD1. The germline gives CDR1 MGHRA, CDR2 YSYEKL. The junction had 9 bases not matched to a gene; V was cut back by 0 bases and J by 7 bases. This CDR3 has 17 amino acids.

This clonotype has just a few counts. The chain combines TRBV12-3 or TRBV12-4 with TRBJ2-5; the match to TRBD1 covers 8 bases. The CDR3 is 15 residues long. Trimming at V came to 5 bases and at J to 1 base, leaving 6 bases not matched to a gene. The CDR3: CASSLRQGSQETQYF. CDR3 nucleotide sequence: TGTGCCAGCAGTCTCAGACAGGGGTCCCAAGAGACCCAGTACTTC.

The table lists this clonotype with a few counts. The CDR3 sequence is CASTPGHDTGELFF. The CDR3 DNA sequence: TGTGCCAGCACACCGGGGCATGACACCGGGGAGCTGTTTTTT. This chain connects TRBV6-1 to TRBJ2-2; D tentatively reads TRBD1 or TRBD2 (5 bases each). The CDR3 has 14 residues. Trimming left V 7 bases short and J 3 bases short, with 12 bases between. Germline V lookup: CDR1 MNHNS, CDR2 SASEGT.

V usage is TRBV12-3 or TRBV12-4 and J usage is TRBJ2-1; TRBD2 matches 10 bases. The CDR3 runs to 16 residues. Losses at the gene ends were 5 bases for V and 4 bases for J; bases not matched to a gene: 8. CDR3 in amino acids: CASSPPGLAAYNEQFF. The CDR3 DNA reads TGTGCCAGCAGTCCACCTGGACTAGCGGCTTACAATGAGCAGTTCTTC.

This CDR3 is CASGIQTDLAKNIQYF. The DNA for the CDR3 is TGTGCCAGCGGGATACAGACAGACTTAGCCAAAAACATTCAGTACTTC. The genes are TRBV6-1 and TRBJ2-4, with D perhaps TRBD1 (5 bases). The CDR3 has 16 amino acids. Germline V gene data show CDR1 as MNHNS and CDR2 as SASEGT. V lost 8 bases, J lost 0 bases, and 17 bases lay in between.

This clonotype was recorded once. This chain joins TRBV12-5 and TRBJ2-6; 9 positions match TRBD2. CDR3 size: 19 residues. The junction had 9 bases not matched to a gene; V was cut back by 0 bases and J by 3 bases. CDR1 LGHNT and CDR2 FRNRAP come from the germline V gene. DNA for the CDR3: TGTGCTAGTGGTTTGGTACTCTGGGCGGGAGGGAATGGGGCCAACGTCCTGACTTTC. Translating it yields CASGLVLWAGGNGANVLTF.

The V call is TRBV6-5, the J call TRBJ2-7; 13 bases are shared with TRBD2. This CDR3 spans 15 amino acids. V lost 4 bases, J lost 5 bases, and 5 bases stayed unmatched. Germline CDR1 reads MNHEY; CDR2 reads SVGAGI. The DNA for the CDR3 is TGTGCCAGCAGTTCTGGACTAGCGGGAGAAGACGAGCAGTACTTC. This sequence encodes CASSSGLAGEDEQYF.

In DNA form, the CDR3 reads TGTGCCGGGGGGTACGGCGGCCGAGACCAAGAGACCCAGTACTTC. Translated: CAGGYGGRDQETQYF. The rearrangement links TRBV12-3 or TRBV12-4 to TRBJ2-5; possibly TRBD2 for D (6 bases). The CDR3 loop spans 15 amino acids. V lost 11 bases to trimming and J lost 0 bases, with 19 bases between them.

The CDR3 bases are TGTGCCAGCGGAGTGGTCCTGTGGGGGAGGGGCACCGGGGAGCTGTTTTTT. Protein product: CASGVVLWGRGTGELFF. The gene calls are TRBV27 and TRBJ2-2; 7 nucleotides align to TRBD2. The J segment lost 4 bases and the V segment lost 8 bases, leaving 16 bases of the junction unmatched. CDR1 MNHEY and CDR2 SMNVEV come from the germline V gene (reference sequence). The CDR3 sequence is 17 residues long.

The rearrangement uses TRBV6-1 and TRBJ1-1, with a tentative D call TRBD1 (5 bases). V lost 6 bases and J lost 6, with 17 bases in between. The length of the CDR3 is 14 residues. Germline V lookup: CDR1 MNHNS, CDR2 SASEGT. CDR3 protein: CASRTGDFGPEAFF. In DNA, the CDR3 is TGTGCCAGCAGGACGGGGGACTTTGGGCCTGAAGCTTTCTTT.

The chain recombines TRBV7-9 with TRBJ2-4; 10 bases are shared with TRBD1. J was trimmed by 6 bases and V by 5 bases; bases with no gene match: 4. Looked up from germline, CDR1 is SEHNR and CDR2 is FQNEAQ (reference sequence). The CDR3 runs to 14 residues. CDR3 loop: CASSRQGARNIQYF. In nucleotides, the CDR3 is TGTGCCAGCAGCCGACAGGGGGCGAGAAACATTCAGTACTTC.

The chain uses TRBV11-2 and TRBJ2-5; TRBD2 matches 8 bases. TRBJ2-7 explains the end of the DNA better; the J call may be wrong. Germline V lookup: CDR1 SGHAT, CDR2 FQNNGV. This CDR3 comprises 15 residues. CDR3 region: CASSLAGGTTYEQYF. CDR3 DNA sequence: TGTGCCAGCAGCTTAGCGGGAGGGACTACTTACGAGCAGTACTTC.

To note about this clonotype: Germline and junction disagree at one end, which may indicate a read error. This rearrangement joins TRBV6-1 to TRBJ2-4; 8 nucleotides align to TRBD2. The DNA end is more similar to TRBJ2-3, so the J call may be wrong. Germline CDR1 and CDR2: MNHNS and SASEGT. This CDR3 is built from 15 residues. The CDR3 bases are TGTGCCAGCGGTGCGGGAGCGGGAGCCAAAGATACTCAGTATTTT. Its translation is CASGAGAGAKDTQYF.

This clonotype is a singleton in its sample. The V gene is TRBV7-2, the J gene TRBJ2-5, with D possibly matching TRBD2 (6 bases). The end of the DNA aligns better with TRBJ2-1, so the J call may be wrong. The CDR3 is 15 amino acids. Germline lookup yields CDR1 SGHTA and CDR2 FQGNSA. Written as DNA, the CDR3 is TGTGCCAGCAGCTTAATGCCCGGAGGGTATAATGAGCAGTTCTTC. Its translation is CASSLMPGGYNEQFF.

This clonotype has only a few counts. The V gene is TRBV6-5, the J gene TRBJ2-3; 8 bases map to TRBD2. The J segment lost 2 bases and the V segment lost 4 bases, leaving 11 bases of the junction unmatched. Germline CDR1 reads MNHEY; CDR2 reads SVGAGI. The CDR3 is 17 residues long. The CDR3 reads CASSSGKAGADTDTQYF. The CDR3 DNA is TGTGCCAGCAGTTCGGGGAAAGCGGGAGCCGACACAGATACGCAGTATTTT.

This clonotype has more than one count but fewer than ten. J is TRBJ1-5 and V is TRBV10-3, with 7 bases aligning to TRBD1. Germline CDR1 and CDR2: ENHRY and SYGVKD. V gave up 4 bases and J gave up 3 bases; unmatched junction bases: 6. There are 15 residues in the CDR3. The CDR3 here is CAISGTGRNNQPQHF. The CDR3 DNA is TGTGCCATCAGTGGGACAGGTAGGAACAATCAGCCCCAGCATTTT.

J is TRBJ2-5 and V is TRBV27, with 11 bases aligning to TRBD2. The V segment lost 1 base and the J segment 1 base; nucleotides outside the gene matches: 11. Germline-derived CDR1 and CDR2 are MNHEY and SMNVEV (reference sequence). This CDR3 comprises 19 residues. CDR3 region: CASSLFAPLTSGAQETQYF. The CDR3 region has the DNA TGTGCCAGCAGTTTATTCGCGCCCTTGACTAGCGGGGCCCAAGAGACCCAGTACTTC.

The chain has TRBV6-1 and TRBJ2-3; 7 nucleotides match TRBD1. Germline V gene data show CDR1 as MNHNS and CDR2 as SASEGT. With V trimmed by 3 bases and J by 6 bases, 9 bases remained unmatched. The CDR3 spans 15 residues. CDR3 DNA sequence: TGTGCCAGCAGTGATACAGGGGCCCCAGCGGATACGCAGTATTTT. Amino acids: CASSDTGAPADTQYF.

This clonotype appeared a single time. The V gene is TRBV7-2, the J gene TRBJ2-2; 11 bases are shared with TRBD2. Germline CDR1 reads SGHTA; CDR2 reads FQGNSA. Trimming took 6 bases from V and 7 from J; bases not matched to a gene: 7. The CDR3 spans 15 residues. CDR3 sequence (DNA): TGTGCCAGCAGTAGTCTAGCGGGAGGCTTCGGGGAGCTGTTTTTT. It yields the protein CASSSLAGGFGELFF.

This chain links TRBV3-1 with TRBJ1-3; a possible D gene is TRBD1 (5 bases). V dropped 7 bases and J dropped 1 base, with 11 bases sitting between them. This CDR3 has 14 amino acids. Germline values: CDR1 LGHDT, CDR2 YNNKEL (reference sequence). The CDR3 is CASTQGGSGNTIYF. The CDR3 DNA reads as TGTGCCAGCACCCAGGGCGGTTCTGGAAACACCATATATTTT. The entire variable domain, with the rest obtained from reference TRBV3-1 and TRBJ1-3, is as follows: DTAVSQTPKYLVTQMGNDKSIKCEQNLGHDTMYWYKQDSKKFLKIMFSYNNKELIINETVPNRFSPKSPDKAHLNLHINSLELGDSAVYFCASTQGGSGNTIYFGEGSWLTVV.

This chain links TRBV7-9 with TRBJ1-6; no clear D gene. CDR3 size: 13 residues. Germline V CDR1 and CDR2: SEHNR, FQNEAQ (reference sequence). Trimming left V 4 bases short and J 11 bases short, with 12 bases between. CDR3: CASSSQTSTPLHF. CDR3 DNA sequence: TGTGCCAGCAGCTCCCAGACATCCACACCCCTCCACTTT.

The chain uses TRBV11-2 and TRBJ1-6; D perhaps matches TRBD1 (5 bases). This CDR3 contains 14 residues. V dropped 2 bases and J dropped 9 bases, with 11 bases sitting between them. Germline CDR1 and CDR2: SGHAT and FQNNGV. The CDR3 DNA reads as TGTGCCAGCAGCTTACTAGGGGTTCGTTCACCCCTCCACTTT. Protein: CASSLLGVRSPLHF.

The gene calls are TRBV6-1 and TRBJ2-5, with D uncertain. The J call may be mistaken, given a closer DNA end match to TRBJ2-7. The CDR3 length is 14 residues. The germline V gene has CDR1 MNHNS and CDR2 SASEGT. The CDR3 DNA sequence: TGTGCCAGCAGCCCCGTCCGTAGCACGTACGAGCAGTACTTC. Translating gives CASSPVRSTYEQYF.

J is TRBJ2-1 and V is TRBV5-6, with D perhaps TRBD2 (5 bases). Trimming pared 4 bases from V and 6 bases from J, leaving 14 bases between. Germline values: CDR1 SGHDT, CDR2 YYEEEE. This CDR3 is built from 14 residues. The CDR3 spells CASSIFTGCNEQFF. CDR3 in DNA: TGTGCCAGCAGCATCTTCACGGGGTGCAATGAGCAGTTCTTC.

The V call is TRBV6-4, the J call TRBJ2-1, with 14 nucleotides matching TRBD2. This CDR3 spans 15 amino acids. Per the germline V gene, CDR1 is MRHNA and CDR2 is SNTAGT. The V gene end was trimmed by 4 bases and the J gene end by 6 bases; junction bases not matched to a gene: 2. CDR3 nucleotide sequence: TGTGCCAGCAGTGGAGGGACTAGCGGGGGCAATGAGCAGTTCTTC. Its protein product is CASSGGTSGGNEQFF.

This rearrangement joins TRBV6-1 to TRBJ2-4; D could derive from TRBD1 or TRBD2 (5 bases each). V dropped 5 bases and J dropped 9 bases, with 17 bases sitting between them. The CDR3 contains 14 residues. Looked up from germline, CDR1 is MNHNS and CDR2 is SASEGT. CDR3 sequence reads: CASSRRDLLAIQYF. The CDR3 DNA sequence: TGTGCCAGCAGTAGACGGGACCTCTTAGCCATTCAGTACTTC.